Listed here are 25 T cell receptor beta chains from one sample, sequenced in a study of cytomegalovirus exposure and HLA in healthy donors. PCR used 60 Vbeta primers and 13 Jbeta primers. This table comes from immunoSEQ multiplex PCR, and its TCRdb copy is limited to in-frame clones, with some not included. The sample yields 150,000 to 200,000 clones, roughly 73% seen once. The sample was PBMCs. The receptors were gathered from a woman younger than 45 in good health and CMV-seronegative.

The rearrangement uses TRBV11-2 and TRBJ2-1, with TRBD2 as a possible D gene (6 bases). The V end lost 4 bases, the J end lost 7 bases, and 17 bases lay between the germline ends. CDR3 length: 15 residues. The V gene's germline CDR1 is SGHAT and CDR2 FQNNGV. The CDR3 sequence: CASSSPRLGHNEQFF. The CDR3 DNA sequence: TGTGCCAGCAGCTCCCCGAGACTAGGCCATAATGAGCAGTTCTTC.

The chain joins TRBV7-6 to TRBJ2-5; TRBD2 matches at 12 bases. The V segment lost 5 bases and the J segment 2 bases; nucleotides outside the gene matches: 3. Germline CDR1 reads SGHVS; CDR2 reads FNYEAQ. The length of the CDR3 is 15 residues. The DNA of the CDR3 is TGTGCCAGCAGCGGTGGACTAGCGGGGCAAGAGACCCAGTACTTC. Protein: CASSGGLAGQETQYF.

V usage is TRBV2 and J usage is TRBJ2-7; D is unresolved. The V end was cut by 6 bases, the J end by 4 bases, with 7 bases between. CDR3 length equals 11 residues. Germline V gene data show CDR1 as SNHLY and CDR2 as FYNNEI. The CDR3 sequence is CASRALYEQYF. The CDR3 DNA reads TGTGCCAGCAGGGCTCTGTACGAGCAGTACTTC.

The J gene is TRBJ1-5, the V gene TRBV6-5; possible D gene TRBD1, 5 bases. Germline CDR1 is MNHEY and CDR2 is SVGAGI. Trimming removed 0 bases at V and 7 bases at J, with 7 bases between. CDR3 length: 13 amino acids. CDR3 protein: CASSYSGAQPQHF. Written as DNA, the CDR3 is TGTGCCAGCAGTTACTCTGGGGCACAGCCCCAGCATTTT.

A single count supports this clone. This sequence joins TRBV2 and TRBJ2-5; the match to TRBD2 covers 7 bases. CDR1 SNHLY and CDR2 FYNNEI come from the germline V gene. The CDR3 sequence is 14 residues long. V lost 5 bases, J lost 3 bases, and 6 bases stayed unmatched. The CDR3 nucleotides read TGTGCCAGCAGTTCTGTCCTAGCGGAAGAGACCCAGTACTTC. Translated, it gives CASSSVLAEETQYF.

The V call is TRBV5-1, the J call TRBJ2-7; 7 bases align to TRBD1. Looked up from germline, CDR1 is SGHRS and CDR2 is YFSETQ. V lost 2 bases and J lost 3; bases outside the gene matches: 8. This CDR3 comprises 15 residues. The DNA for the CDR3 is TGCGCCAGCAGCTTCGGGCAGGGGGTGATCTACGAGCAGTACTTC. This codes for CASSFGQGVIYEQYF.

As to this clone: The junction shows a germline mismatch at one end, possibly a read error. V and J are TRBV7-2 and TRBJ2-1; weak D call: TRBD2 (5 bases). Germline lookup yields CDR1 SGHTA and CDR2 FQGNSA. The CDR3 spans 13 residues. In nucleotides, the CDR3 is TGTGCCAGCAGCTTACGCCTTACTAGATCTCCGGTCTTC. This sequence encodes CASSLRLTRSPVF.

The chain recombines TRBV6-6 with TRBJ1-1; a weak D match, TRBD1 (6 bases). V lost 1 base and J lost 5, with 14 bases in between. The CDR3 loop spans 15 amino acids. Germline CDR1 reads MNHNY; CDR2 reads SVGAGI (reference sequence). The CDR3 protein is CASSYYLVQGTEAFF. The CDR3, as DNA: TGTGCCAGCAGTTACTACCTTGTGCAGGGGACTGAAGCTTTCTTT.

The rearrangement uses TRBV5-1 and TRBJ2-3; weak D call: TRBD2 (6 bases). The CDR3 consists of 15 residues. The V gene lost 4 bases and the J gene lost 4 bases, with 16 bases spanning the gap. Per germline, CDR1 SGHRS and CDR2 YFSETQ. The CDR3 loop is CASSEAGIEADTQYF. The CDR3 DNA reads TGCGCCAGCAGCGAGGCGGGGATCGAGGCAGATACGCAGTATTTT.

CDR3 DNA: TGTGCCAGCAGCCCTTCAGGAGAGGCGGGGGGAAGGAGGTCCTACAATGAGCAGTTCTTC. Translation gives CASSPSGEAGGRRSYNEQFF. The V gene is TRBV14, the J gene TRBJ2-1; 8 nucleotides line up with TRBD2. V lost 4 bases and J lost 1; bases outside the gene matches: 18. There are 20 residues in the CDR3. CDR1 is SGHDN, CDR2 FVKESK, per germline.

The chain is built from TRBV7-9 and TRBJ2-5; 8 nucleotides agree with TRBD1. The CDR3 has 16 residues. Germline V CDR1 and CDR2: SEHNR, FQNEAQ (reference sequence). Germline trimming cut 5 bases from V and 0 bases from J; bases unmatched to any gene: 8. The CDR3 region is CASSHPDRGDQETQYF. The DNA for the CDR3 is TGTGCCAGCAGCCACCCCGACAGGGGCGACCAAGAGACCCAGTACTTC.

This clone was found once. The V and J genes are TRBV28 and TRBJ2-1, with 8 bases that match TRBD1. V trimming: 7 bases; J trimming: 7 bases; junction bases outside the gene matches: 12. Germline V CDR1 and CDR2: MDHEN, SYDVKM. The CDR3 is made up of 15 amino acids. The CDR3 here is CASTQGQGAGNEQFF. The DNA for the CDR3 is TGTGCCAGCACCCAGGGGCAGGGGGCAGGAAATGAGCAGTTCTTC.

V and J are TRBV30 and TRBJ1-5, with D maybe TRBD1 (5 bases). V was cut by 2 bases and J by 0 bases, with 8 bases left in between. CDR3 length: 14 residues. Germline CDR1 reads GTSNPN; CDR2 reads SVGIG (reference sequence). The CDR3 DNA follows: TGTGCCTGGAGTAGGGGAAATAGCAATCAGCCCCAGCATTTT. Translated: CAWSRGNSNQPQHF.

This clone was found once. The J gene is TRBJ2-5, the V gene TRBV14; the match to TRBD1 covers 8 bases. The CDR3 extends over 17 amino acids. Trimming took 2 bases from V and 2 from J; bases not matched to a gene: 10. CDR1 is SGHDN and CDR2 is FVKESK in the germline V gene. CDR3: CASSQRRGQAIQETQYF. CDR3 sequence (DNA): TGTGCCAGCAGCCAAAGAAGGGGACAGGCCATTCAAGAGACCCAGTACTTC.

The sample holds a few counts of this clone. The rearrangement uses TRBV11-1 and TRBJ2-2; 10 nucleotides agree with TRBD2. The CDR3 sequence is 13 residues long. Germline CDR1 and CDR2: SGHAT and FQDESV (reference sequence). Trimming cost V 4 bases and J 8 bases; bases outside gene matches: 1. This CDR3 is CASSSGLAGELFF. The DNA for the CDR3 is TGTGCCAGCAGCTCGGGACTAGCGGGGGAGCTGTTTTTT.

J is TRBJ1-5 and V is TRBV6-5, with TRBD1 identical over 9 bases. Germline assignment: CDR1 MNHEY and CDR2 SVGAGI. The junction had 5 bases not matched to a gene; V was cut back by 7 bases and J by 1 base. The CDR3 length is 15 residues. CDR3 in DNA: TGTGCCAGCAACTCTGGGACAGGGAGCAATCAGCCCCAGCATTTT. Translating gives CASNSGTGSNQPQHF.

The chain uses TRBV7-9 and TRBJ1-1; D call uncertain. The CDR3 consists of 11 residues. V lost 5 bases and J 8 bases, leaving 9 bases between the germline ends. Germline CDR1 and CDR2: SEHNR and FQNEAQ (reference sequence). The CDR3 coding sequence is TGTGCCAGCAGCCCAAGCCTGGAAGCTTTCTTT. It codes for CASSPSLEAFF.

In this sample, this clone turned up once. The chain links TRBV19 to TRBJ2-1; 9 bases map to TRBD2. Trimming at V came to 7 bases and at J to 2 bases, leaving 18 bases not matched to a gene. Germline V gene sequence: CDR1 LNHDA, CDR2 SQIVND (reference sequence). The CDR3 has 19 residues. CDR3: CASTSLGASGERPYNEQFF. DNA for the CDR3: TGTGCCAGTACCTCCCTAGGGGCTAGCGGGGAAAGGCCCTACAATGAGCAGTTCTTC.

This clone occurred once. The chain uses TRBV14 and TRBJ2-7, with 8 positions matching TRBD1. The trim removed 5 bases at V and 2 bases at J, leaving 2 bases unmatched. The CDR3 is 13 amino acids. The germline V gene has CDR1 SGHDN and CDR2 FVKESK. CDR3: CASSDRGAYEQYF. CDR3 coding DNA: TGTGCCAGCAGCGACAGGGGTGCCTACGAGCAGTACTTC.

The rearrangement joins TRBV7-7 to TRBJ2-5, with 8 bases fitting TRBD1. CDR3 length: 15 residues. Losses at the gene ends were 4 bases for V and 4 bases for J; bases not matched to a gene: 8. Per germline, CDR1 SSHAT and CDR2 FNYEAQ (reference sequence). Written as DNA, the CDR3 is TGTGCCAGCAGCTCATGGGGACAGGAGGGAGAGACCCAGTACTTC. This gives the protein CASSSWGQEGETQYF.

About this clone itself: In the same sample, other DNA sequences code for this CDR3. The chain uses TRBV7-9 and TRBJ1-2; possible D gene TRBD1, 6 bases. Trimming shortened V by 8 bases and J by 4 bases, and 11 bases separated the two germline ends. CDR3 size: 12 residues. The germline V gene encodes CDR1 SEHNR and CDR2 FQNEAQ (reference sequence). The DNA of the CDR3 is TGTGCCAGCCCGGACAGCCCCTATGGCTACACCTTC. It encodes CASPDSPYGYTF.

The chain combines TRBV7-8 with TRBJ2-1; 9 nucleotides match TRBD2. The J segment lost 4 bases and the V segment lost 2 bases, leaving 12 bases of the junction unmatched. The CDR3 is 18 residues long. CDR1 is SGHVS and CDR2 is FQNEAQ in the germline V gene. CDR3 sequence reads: CASSLRLAGQYEYNEQFF. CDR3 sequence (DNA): TGTGCCAGCAGCTTAAGGCTAGCGGGGCAATACGAATACAATGAGCAGTTCTTC.

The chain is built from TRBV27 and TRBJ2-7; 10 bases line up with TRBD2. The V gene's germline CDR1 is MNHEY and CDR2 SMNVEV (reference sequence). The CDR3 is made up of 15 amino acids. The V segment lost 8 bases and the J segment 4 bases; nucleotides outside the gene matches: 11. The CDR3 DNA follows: TGTGCCAGCTCTCCCCCGGGACTAGCGCCTTACGAGCAGTACTTC. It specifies CASSPPGLAPYEQYF.

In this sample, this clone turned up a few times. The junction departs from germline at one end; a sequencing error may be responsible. The CDR3 is CASSTYSGEIQYF. CDR3 coding DNA: TGCGCCAGCAGCACCTATAGCGGGGAGATCCAGTACTTC. The chain has TRBV5-1 and TRBJ2-5, with 8 bases aligning to TRBD2. CDR1 SGHRS and CDR2 YFSETQ come from the germline V gene. The CDR3 has 13 amino acids. Variable domain in full (rest from reference TRBV5-1 and TRBJ2-5): KAGVTQTPRYLIKTRGQQVTLSCSPISGHRSVSWYQQTPGQGLQFLFEYFSETQRNKGNFPGRFSGRQFSNSRSEMNVSTLELGDSALYLCASSTYSGEIQYFGPGTRLLVL.

CDR3 sequence reads: CASSPRLAGGREQFF. The CDR3, as DNA: TGCGCCAGCAGCCCCAGACTAGCGGGGGGTCGTGAGCAGTTCTTC. The gene calls are TRBV5-1 and TRBJ2-1; 13 bases line up with TRBD2. Germline V gives CDR1 SGHRS, CDR2 YFSETQ. This CDR3 is 15 amino acids long. Trimming removed 4 bases from V and 9 bases from J; junction bases left unmatched: 7.